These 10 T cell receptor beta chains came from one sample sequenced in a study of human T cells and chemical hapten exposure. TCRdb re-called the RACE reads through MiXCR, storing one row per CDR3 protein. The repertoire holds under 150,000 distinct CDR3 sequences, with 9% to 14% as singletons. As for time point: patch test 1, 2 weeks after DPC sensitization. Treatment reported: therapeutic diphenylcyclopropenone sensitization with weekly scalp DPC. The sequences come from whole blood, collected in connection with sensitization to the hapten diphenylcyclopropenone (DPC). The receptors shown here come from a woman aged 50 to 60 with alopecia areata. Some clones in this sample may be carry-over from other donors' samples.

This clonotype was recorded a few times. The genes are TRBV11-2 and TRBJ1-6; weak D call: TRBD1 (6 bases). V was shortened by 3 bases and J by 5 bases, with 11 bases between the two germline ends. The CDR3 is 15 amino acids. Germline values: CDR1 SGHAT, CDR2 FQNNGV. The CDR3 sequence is CASSFSRGNNSPLHF. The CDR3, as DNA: TGTGCCAGCAGCTTCTCCAGGGGCAATAATTCACCCCTCCACTTT.

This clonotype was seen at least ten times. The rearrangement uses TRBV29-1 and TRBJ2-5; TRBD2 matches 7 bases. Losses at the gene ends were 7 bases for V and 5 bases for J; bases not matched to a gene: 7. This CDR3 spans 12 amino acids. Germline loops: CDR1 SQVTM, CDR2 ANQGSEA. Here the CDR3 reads CSASGLGETQYF. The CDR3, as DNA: TGCAGCGCCTCCGGACTAGGGGAGACCCAGTACTTC.

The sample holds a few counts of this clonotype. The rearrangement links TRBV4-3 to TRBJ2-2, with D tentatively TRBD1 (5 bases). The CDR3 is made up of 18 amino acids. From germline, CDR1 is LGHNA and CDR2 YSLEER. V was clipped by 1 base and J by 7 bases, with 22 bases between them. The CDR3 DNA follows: TGCGCCAGCAGCCAAGTAGGAGACAGATACACCTTCTACGGGGAGCTGTTTTTT. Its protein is CASSQVGDRYTFYGELFF.

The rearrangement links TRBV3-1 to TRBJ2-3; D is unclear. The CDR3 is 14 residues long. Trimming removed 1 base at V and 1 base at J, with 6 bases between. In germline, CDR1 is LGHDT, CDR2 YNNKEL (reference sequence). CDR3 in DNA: TGTGCCAGCAGCCAAGTCCTAGGCACAGATACGCAGTATTTT. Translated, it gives CASSQVLGTDTQYF.

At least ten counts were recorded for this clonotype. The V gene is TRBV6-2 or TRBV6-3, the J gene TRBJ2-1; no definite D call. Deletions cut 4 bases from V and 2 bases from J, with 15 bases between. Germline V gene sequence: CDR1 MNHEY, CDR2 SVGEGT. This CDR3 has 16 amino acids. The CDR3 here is CASSFGRLGTYNEQFF. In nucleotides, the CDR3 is TGTGCCAGCAGTTTCGGACGGCTGGGAACCTACAATGAGCAGTTCTTC.

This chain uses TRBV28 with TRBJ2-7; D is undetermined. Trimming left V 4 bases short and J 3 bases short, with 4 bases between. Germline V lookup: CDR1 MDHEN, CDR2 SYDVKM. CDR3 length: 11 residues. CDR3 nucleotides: TGTGCCAGCAGTTCCATCTACGAGCAGTACTTC. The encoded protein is CASSSIYEQYF.

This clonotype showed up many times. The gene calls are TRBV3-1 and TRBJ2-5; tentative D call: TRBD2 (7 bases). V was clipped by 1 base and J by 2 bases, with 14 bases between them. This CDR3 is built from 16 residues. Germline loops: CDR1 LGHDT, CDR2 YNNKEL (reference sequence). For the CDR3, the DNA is TGTGCCAGCAGCCAAGGGAGGGGGACTACGCAAGAGACCCAGTACTTC. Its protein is CASSQGRGTTQETQYF.

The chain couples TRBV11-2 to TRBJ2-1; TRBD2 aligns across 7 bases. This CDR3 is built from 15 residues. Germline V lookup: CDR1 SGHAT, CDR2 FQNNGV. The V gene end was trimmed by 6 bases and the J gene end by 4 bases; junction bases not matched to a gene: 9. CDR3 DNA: TGTGCCAGCAGGCCGTGGGGAGGGCCTTACAATGAGCAGTTCTTC. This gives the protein CASRPWGGPYNEQFF.

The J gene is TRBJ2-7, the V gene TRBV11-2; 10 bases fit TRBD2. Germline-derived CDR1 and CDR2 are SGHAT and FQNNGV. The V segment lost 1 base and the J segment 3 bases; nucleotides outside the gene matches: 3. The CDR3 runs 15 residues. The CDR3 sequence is CASSLGVAGGYEQYF. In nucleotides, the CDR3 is TGTGCCAGCAGCTTAGGGGTAGCGGGGGGCTACGAGCAGTACTTC.

The chain's CDR3 is CATQGTADTQYF. CDR3 DNA sequence: TGTGCCACACAGGGGACGGCAGATACGCAGTATTTT. The V call is TRBV3-1, the J call TRBJ2-3; 7 positions match TRBD1. Losses at the gene ends were 10 bases for V and 4 bases for J; bases not matched to a gene: 5. CDR3 size: 12 residues. Per germline, CDR1 LGHDT and CDR2 YNNKEL (reference sequence).